This T cell receptor (beta chain) appears in the sequencing data of a study of cytomegalovirus exposure and HLA in healthy donors (dated by TCRdb to about 2017). Concerning the study at large: An earlier analysis of under 600 of the donors reported more than 250 Gb of sequence data and some 100 million unique TCR beta sequences from about 179 million T cells. In a later analysis, previously published TCR beta repertoires from several hundred donors were re-analyzed and high-resolution HLA genotyping was added so that TCR occurrence patterns could be studied. Donor age, sex, ethnicity and CMV serostatus were compiled together with the repertoire data. All discovery cohort repertoires had been generated on a single sequencing platform. Typing coverage varied by locus: about 629-640 donors for A, B, C, DRB1 and DQB1; 500 to 550 for DQA1; more than 600 for DPA1; roughly 450 for DPB1. To predict cytomegalovirus infection status, the study brought together high-throughput TCR immunosequencing, statistical association of individual TCRs with disease status, and machine learning. In the later analysis, no new phenotypic data were used to find candidate immune exposures; instead, reliance was placed on TCR beta sequences and their occurrence across donors. The genetic ancestry cluster associated with self-reported Caucasian donors included roughly four fifths of the 398 genotyped donors. The study was designed to test whether signatures of past pathogen exposure could be identified by cataloging public T cell receptors. An earlier analysis of some 600 of the donors applied high-throughput TCR beta sequencing to assess whether each TCR beta V gene segment acted as functional or pseudogenic. Using immunosequencing, the study profiled T cell repertoires from fewer than 850 subjects and related those repertoires to cytomegalovirus serostatus. Several DR-DQ haplotypes were treated as single units for association and clustering because of strong linkage in the cohort. About 320 gigabases of sequencing data and approximately 85 million unique TCR sequences were included in an early release covering around 650 HLA-typed donors. Among about 410 genotyped donors of the cohort, an average of around 240,000 unique TCR beta nucleotide sequences was sequenced per donor, of which 15% to 20% were non-productive. In addition to the first cohort of 666 subjects, a separate validation cohort of approximately 120 different subjects was used. In a later genetic analysis, genome-wide SNP genotypes for about 65% of the roughly 700 donors were used, and that subset was treated as a discovery cohort. Class I and class II HLA loci were covered by the typing at four-digit resolution.

The full study reports these points: When HLA alleles, especially DR and DQ, strongly co-occurred, attributing TCR associations to individual alleles was difficult. According to a later genetic analysis, donors in an Asian-associated ancestry cluster had fewer N-insertions in productive TCRs than the approximately 630-donor mean. Immune exposure information for the cohort was limited to CMV serostatus. Around 16 rarely observed V segments, including chromosome 9 orphons, were excluded from the earlier analysis of several hundred of the donors because counts were too low. Correlated functional status among segregating V segments might be attributable to linkage disequilibrium, but an unknown experimental factor could not be ruled out. The authors suggested that the approach could potentially be generalized to other disease states and immunological phenotypes. The classifier was reported to diagnose cytomegalovirus status with high specificity and sensitivity in both the original cohort and the validation cohort. A later analysis reported that several top co-occurrence clusters appeared linked to parvovirus B19, influenza, CMV and Epstein-Barr virus. The study listed 150 to 200 TCR beta chains as associated with cytomegalovirus. Most TCR sequences were observed very rarely across donors, whereas some public TCRs were present in many individuals. Because HLA typing was unavailable for some donors at each locus, only the typed subset was used in association tests. This cohort had only TCR beta chains sequenced, and the lack of alpha or paired-chain data limited which features could be detected. Specific HLA alleles were associated with 15,000 to 20,000 TCR beta sequences at a false discovery rate of 0.05 in a later analysis. In a later analysis, the rate of TCR association differed among HLA loci, with DRB1 alleles having the most associated TCRs and HLA-C alleles having the fewest. In an earlier analysis of a few hundred of the donors, most TCR beta V segments were observed in productive rearrangements about 87% or about 30% of the time, broadly matching IMGT annotations. A later analysis found that HLA-associated TCR beta chains were more clonally expanded and had lower generation probabilities than equally common non-associated chains. A cluster of highly shared sequence variants was judged likely to represent a technical artifact of the sequencing pipeline. Three of the identified cytomegalovirus-associated TCR beta chains were confirmed in vitro to be specific for cytomegalovirus antigens. A later analysis found that most CMV-associated TCR beta chains appeared HLA-restricted, with HLA associations seemingly driven largely by CMV exposure. A further reported finding was that TCR beta sequences accurately predicted the HLA-A and HLA-B alleles for most subjects in the first cohort. Presence/absence analyses assumed roughly uniform sequencing depth across donors, an assumption that may not hold. V-gene and J-gene trimming of TCR beta chains was associated with a missense DCLRE1C variant in a later genetic analysis, and the association was replicated in an independent cohort. Because the 87-base-pair reads could not distinguish some IMGT-functional V segments, including TRBV6-2 and TRBV6-3, those segments were excluded.

Receptor amplification or capture employed the immunoSEQ multiplex PCR assay. For the multiplex PCR, a mixture combining 60 forward primers for TCR Vbeta segments and 13 reverse primers for TCR Jbeta segments was used. The CDR3 region of rearranged TCR beta genes was amplified from genomic DNA by a multiplex PCR assay. The Illumina HiSeq System was used to sequence the amplified TCR beta libraries as 87-base-pair reads. Turning to the authors' computational methods: Across the roughly 670 repertoires, a later analysis counted tens of millions of unique TCR beta chains, some 11 million of which were shared by at least two donors. A nearest-neighbor algorithm error-corrected the raw reads and collapsed the reads into unique sequences, merging closely related sequences to remove PCR and sequencing errors. V, D and J gene segments were assigned by aligning CDR3 sequences to IMGT reference sequences. For a sequence to be retained, a match of at least six nucleotides to both a V gene segment and a J gene segment was required. A rearrangement counted as productive if the CDR3 had no stop codons and remained in frame with V and J, and every other rearrangement counted as non-productive. Following IMGT convention, CDR3 was defined as the stretch from the second conserved V-encoded cysteine to the conserved J-encoded phenylalanine. Sequences without an unambiguous match to a single V gene segment were excluded from the earlier analysis of approximately 600 of the donors. In an earlier analysis of approximately 590 of the donors, a V segment was called functional when productive rearrangements were above 56.7%, and segregating when the standard deviation between donors exceeded 5%. A statistical classification framework was built for diagnosing cytomegalovirus status from the catalog of TCR beta chain sequences. In a later analysis, TCR nucleotide sequences were compared against IMGT/GENE-DB human TR gene sequences so that V and J genes could be assigned. In a later analysis, CDR3 sequences and most-parsimonious VDJ recombination scenarios were assigned using the TCRdist pipeline. A later analysis defined each TCR beta chain by its CDR3 amino acid sequence plus V-gene family, and excluded reads lacking a unique V-gene family. In a later analysis, 450 to 600 highly shared, low-generation-probability nucleotide sequences were removed to address suspected cross-contamination and a sequencing artifact. In a later analysis, a clonal expansion index was calculated for each public chain from normalized within-repertoire ranks of inferred template counts. In a later analysis, generation probabilities were computed with a VDJ recombination model fitted to out-of-frame rearrangements, and the resulting probabilities were checked against IGoR. In a later analysis, TCR-TCR, TCR-HLA and TCR-CMV co-occurrence was scored with hypergeometric tests, and a repertoire-size bias correction was applied to TCR pairs. A later analysis estimated false discovery rates by permuting HLA or CMV assignments 20 times. In a later analysis, co-occurring TCRs were grouped with DBSCAN, and TCRdist sequence similarity was added when clustering was performed within HLA-allele-positive subsets. Repertoires with fewer than 30,000 or more than 120,000 public chains, plus five repertoires with anomalous nucleotide sharing, were excluded from co-occurrence clustering. TCRdb retrieved this table from immuneACCESS and kept in-frame rearrangements only. Not all clones are present; in checked studies, unresolved V genes account for under half, and no reason is known for the remainder. The D gene and trimming were derived from the DNA, and the V and J assignments and clone size from that table. This sample's records show around 200,000 clones. The ten largest make up roughly 0.98% of the sample.

A remark on this clone: Which antigen it targets is not known.

From its cysteine to its phenylalanine, the CDR3 spans 13 amino acids. Only CDR3 DNA remains: 39 bases, in frame from the first base. The cohort was made up of 650 to 700 healthy bone marrow donors. All cohort members were sampled while nominally healthy, although unrecorded immune exposures were likely present. The donor was CMV seropositive and belonged to the group of more than 250 seropositive cohort members. Every donor gave a peripheral blood sample, and the peripheral blood mononuclear cells from that sample were used for TCR beta sequencing. Genomic DNA extraction from the blood cell samples was performed with the Qiagen DNeasy Blood Extraction Kit.

The V gene is TRBV21-1 and the J gene is TRBJ2-1; the D segment call TRBD2 is taken from the table without a DNA check. TRBV21-1 is marked as a pseudogene. The receptor was derived from a woman aged 25 to 45 in good health and CMV-seropositive. Material for sequencing was PBMCs. The CDR3: CAFLVSSYNEQFF. The DNA is TGTGCCTTCCTGGTGAGCTCCTACAATGAGCAGTTCTTC.